A selection of T cell receptor beta chains follows, all from one sample in a study of shared clonotypes between healthy human individuals. Libraries were prepared by immunoSEQ multiplex PCR; TCRdb keeps only in-frame clonotypes and omits some of them. The sample carries about 110,000 clones, approximately 70% recorded once. Sequencing used memory CD8+ T cells sorted from blood. The receptors were gathered from a woman in her 30s in good health. CDR3s include the opening cysteine and the closing phenylalanine or tryptophan. A D gene is named only where the DNA matches it firmly. The size of a clone is reported for some rows only, either as once, few or many, or as a class for expanded clones.

v_call	clone_size	d_call	j_call	cdr3_nt	cdr3_aa
TRBV5-4	.	TRBD1	TRBJ2-7	TGTGCCAGCAGCCAGGAGACAGGGGGCTGGAACGAGCAGTACTTC	CASSQETGGWNEQYF
TRBV4-1	once	.	TRBJ2-7	TGCGCCAGCAGCCAAGAAACAGGAAACCCGTCCTACGAGCAGTACTTC	CASSQETGNPSYEQYF
TRBV6-6	few	TRBD1	TRBJ1-1	TGTGCCAGCAGTTTACAGGGGCAGGTGTCGTCGGCTTTCTTT	CASSLQGQVSSAFF
TRBV27	.	.	TRBJ1-1	TGTGCCAGCAGTTTAACTGAGAACACTGAAGCTTTCTTT	CASSLTENTEAFF
TRBV5-1	.	.	TRBJ2-1	TGCGCCAGCAGCTTGGCCCCCGTAGAGTGGCAGTTCTTC	CASSLAPVEWQFF
TRBV9	once	.	TRBJ2-1	TGTGCCAGCAGCCACAATAGCCAGACCCCAAACTACAATGAGCAGTTCTTC	CASSHNSQTPNYNEQFF
TRBV5-5	.	.	TRBJ1-4	TGTGCCAGCAGCTTGAGTATGTGGGTTGAAAAACTGTTTTTT	CASSLSMWVEKLFF
TRBV11-2	.	TRBD1	TRBJ2-1	TGTGCCAGCAGCTTTCACAGGGGCCCCTACAATGAGCAGTTCTTC	CASSFHRGPYNEQFF
TRBV28	.	TRBD2	TRBJ2-7	TGTGCCAGCAGGGACAGGGCGTGGGGGACTAGCGTCTACGAGCAGTACTTC	CASRDRAWGTSVYEQYF
TRBV9	many	TRBD2	TRBJ2-1	TGTGCCAGCAGCCCGGTAGCGGGAACATACAATGAGCAGTTCTTC	CASSPVAGTYNEQFF
TRBV29-1	.	TRBD2	TRBJ2-7	TGCAGCGTTTGGACTAGCGGGAGTCCTGGTTACGAGCAGTACTTC	CSVWTSGSPGYEQYF
TRBV4-1	few	TRBD1	TRBJ1-5	TGCGCCAGCAGCCACGGACAGGGGGGGGATTGGCCCCAGCATTTT	CASSHGQGGDWPQHF
TRBV9	many	.	TRBJ1-1	TGTGCCAGCAGCGTATACAGGGACATGAACACTGAAGCTTTCTTT	CASSVYRDMNTEAFF
TRBV10-3	.	TRBD2	TRBJ2-7	TGTGCCATTGGGAGGCGGGAGCCCCCCTACGAGCAGTACTTC	CAIGRREPPYEQYF
TRBV7-9	.	.	TRBJ1-1	TGTGCCAGCAGCCTTAGTCATTGGGGAACGGTTCACACTGAAGCTTTCTTT	CASSLSHWGTVHTEAFF
TRBV25-1	.	.	TRBJ1-5	TGTGCCAGCAGTGACACCAGGGGAGTTCGGGAAGGCAATCAGCCCCAGCATTTT	CASSDTRGVREGNQPQHF
TRBV11-2	few	.	TRBJ1-1	TGTGCCAGCAGCCACCCCTACGGGAGGGACACTGAAGCTTTCTTT	CASSHPYGRDTEAFF
TRBV4-1	.	TRBD1	TRBJ2-7	TGCGCCAGCAGCGACCCGCAAGTAGGGGACAGAACATACGAGCAGTACTTC	CASSDPQVGDRTYEQYF
TRBV28	.	TRBD1	TRBJ1-4	TGTGCCAGCAGTTTATCGGACAGGTTTACTGAAAAACTGTTTTTT	CASSLSDRFTEKLFF
TRBV27	.	TRBD1	TRBJ2-7	TGTGCCAGCAGTGACCCAGACGGGGCCAGGGGGTCCTCCTACGAGCAGTACTTC	CASSDPDGARGSSYEQYF
TRBV4-1	.	TRBD2	TRBJ2-3	TGCGCCAGCAGCCAAGTGGGACGGGAGGGAGGAGATACGCAGTATTTT	CASSQVGREGGDTQYF
TRBV9	.	.	TRBJ2-7	TGTGCCAGCAGCGATAATTTACAGGACGAGCAGTACTTC	CASSDNLQDEQYF
TRBV27	.	.	TRBJ2-7	TGTGCCAGCAAAAGGGTCGACTCCTACGAGCAGTACTTC	CASKRVDSYEQYF
TRBV7-3	once	.	TRBJ2-5	TGTGCCAGCAGCTTAGTTAGGGAACAAGAGACCCAGTACTTC	CASSLVREQETQYF
TRBV6-5	.	.	TRBJ2-7	TGTGCCAGCAGTTATCGAGACGGGCGCCGCGAGCAGTACTTC	CASSYRDGRREQYF
TRBV2	.	.	TRBJ2-7	TGTGCCAGCAGTGAAGGGGCCAGGGGAATATACGAGCAGTACTTC	CASSEGARGIYEQYF
TRBV11-3	.	TRBD1	TRBJ2-3	TGTGCCAGCAGCTTATCAAAATGGGGGACAGGAGACACAGATACGCAGTATTTT	CASSLSKWGTGDTDTQYF
TRBV29-1	.	.	TRBJ2-1	TGCAGCGTTGCCTGGTTTGGGGTCATGAGGGGCAATGAGCAGTTCTTC	CSVAWFGVMRGNEQFF
TRBV28	.	TRBD1	TRBJ2-7	TGTGCCAGCAGGGGAGACAGGGAGAGTAGCTACGAGCAGTACTTC	CASRGDRESSYEQYF
TRBV28	.	.	TRBJ1-3	TGTGCCAGCAGTTCAGGATCCTTCTCTGGAAACACCATATATTTT	CASSSGSFSGNTIYF
TRBV19	.	.	TRBJ2-7	TGTGCCAGTAGTAGTATATCGGGAGAAGCACACGAGCAGTACTTC	CASSSISGEAHEQYF
TRBV7-9	.	.	TRBJ2-7	TGTGCCAGCGGTCGGGCCTGGCCCTACGAGCAGTACTTC	CASGRAWPYEQYF
TRBV6-6	.	.	TRBJ2-7	TGTGCCAGCAGCAGGGACAAGAGAAGCTCCTACGAGCAGTACTTC	CASSRDKRSSYEQYF
TRBV27	.	.	TRBJ1-5	TGTGCCAGCAGTATAAGAGATAGCAATCAGCCCCAGCATTTT	CASSIRDSNQPQHF
TRBV9	.	TRBD1	TRBJ2-7	TGTGCCAGCAGCGCCCAGGGGGCCCGATTGGACGAGCAGTACTTC	CASSAQGARLDEQYF
TRBV6-5	many	TRBD1	TRBJ1-5	TGTGCCAGCAGAGACAGGGGGGATCAGCCCCAGCATTTT	CASRDRGDQPQHF
TRBV4-1	.	.	TRBJ1-6	TGCGCCAGCAGCCACGATGGGGGTAGAGAGGGCTCCTATAATTCACCCCTCCACTTT	CASSHDGGREGSYNSPLHF
TRBV10-2	few	TRBD1	TRBJ1-1	TGCGCCAGCAGTGAGCTCAAGCTTCGGACAGGGGGCCGCACTGAAGCTTTCTTT	CASSELKLRTGGRTEAFF